Listed below are T cell receptor beta chains from one sample, sequenced in a study of a mutant IDH1 vaccine in newly diagnosed glioma. No antigen has been assigned to these receptors. Some clones are missing from TCRdb's copy, which holds only in-frame ones; the method was immunoSEQ multiplex PCR. The sample gives tens of thousands of clones, 80% of which show up once; 5% to 8% is in the top ten. The sequenced sample was PBMCs, obtained from a glioma patient whose treatment included an IDH1 peptide vaccine. The receptor source for this set is a man in his forties or fifties with glioma. Both conserved end residues are part of each CDR3. A D gene is named only where the DNA matches it firmly. Rows may omit the clone size; those that give it use once, few, many or a size class.

15,.,.,TRBJ1-6,TRBV6-5,CASTTEQGGYSPLHF,TGTGCCAGCACCACCGAACAGGGAGGTTATTCACCCCTCCACTTT
14,TRBD1,.,TRBJ2-7,TRBV7-8,CASSFKQGAHEQYF,TGTGCCAGCAGCTTTAAACAGGGGGCTCACGAGCAGTACTTC
15,TRBD1,.,TRBJ2-2,TRBV18,CASSRGQVTTGELFF,TGTGCCAGCTCACGGGGACAGGTTACTACCGGGGAGCTGTTTTTT
13,.,.,TRBJ1-1,TRBV7-9,CASSLSRGDEAFF,TGTGCCAGCAGCTTAAGTCGAGGAGATGAAGCTTTCTTT
14,.,.,TRBJ1-4,TRBV27,CASSNGGLGEKLFF,TGTGCCAGCAGCAACGGGGGGCTAGGGGAAAAACTGTTTTTT
15,TRBD1,few,TRBJ1-2,TRBV2,CASSELYRGSYGYTF,TGTGCCAGCAGTGAGCTCTACAGGGGGTCCTATGGCTACACCTTC
15,.,.,TRBJ2-7,TRBV4-1,CASSQRYTSDYEQYF,TGCGCCAGCAGCCAACGATACACCAGCGACTACGAGCAGTACTTC
14,.,.,TRBJ1-3,TRBV4-1,CASSQGGAGNTIYF,TGCGCCAGCAGCCAGGGAGGTGCTGGAAACACCATATATTTT
17,TRBD1,.,TRBJ1-5,TRBV2,CASSEGQGLKGNQPQHF,TGTGCCAGCAGTGAGGGACAGGGCCTCAAAGGTAATCAGCCCCAGCATTTT
16,TRBD2,.,TRBJ2-7,TRBV6-1,CASSEAGTRSSYEQYF,TGTGCCAGCAGTGAAGCCGGGACTAGAAGCTCCTACGAGCAGTACTTC
12,.,.,TRBJ1-5,TRBV6-6,CASTQGDQPQHF,TGTGCCAGCACCCAAGGGGATCAGCCCCAGCATTTT
15,TRBD1,.,TRBJ1-4,TRBV19,CASKGWGQSNEKLFF,TGTGCCAGTAAGGGATGGGGACAGAGTAATGAAAAACTGTTTTTT
14,.,.,TRBJ1-3,TRBV21-1,CANWTGCLGNTIYF,TGTGCCAACTGGACAGGGTGTTTAGGAAACACCATATATTTT
14,TRBD1,.,TRBJ2-1,TRBV5-1,CASSLVGQGDSQFF,TGCGCCAGCAGCTTGGTTGGACAGGGAGACTCCCAGTTCTTC
15,.,.,TRBJ2-7,TRBV6-5,CASLLPGRRTYEQYF,TGTGCCAGCCTACTACCGGGACGGAGAACCTACGAGCAGTACTTC
15,TRBD2,.,TRBJ2-7,TRBV6-5,CASSSSLGGTYEQYF,TGTGCCAGCAGTTCGTCTCTCGGGGGGACCTACGAGCAGTACTTC
16,TRBD1,.,TRBJ1-5,TRBV6-6,CASSYRGQGSRQPQHF,TGTGCCAGCAGTTACCGGGGACAGGGGTCACGTCAGCCCCAGCATTTT
14,.,.,TRBJ2-7,TRBV5-4,CASSLPDISYEQYF,TGTGCCAGCAGCTTGCCGGACATCTCCTACGAGCAGTACTTC
13,.,once,TRBJ2-1,TRBV10-1,CASSAGGGSEQFF,TGCGCCAGCAGTGCAGGAGGGGGCAGTGAGCAGTTCTTC
16,.,.,TRBJ1-3,TRBV7-9,CASSLFSVNSGNTIYF,TGTGCCAGCAGCTTATTCTCGGTCAACTCTGGAAACACCATATATTTT
14,.,.,TRBJ1-1,TRBV5-6,CASSPIGGWPEAFF,TGTGCCAGCAGCCCAATCGGGGGTTGGCCTGAAGCTTTCTTT
14,TRBD1,.,TRBJ1-2,TRBV5-1,CASTPGQGGYGYTF,TGCGCCAGCACCCCCGGACAGGGGGGATATGGCTACACCTTC
15,TRBD1,.,TRBJ2-1,TRBV29-1,CSVEVWGTGVNEQFF,TGCAGCGTTGAAGTTTGGGGGACAGGGGTCAATGAGCAGTTCTTC
14,TRBD2,.,TRBJ2-7,TRBV30,CAWSHGGGSYEQYF,TGTGCCTGGAGTCACGGGGGGGGGTCCTACGAGCAGTACTTC
15,.,.,TRBJ1-2,TRBV6-1,CASSEPWPGDYGYTF,TGTGCCAGCAGTGAACCCTGGCCTGGGGATTATGGCTACACCTTC
15,.,.,TRBJ1-5,TRBV6-6,CASRVRADSNQPQHF,TGTGCCAGCAGGGTTAGGGCAGATAGCAATCAGCCCCAGCATTTT
16,TRBD1,.,TRBJ2-2,TRBV5-1,CASSLVPGGAAGELFF,TGCGCCAGCAGCTTGGTCCCAGGGGGCGCGGCCGGGGAGCTGTTTTTT
15,.,once,TRBJ2-3,TRBV30,CAWSETRILTDTQYF,TGTGCCTGGAGCGAGACTCGAATACTCACAGATACGCAGTATTTT
15,TRBD2,.,TRBJ2-5,TRBV2,CASSESGGYGETQYF,TGTGCCAGCAGTGAAAGCGGGGGGTACGGCGAGACCCAGTACTTC
17,TRBD1,once,TRBJ1-6,TRBV27,CASRTSTPGQGVWTLHF,TGTGCCAGCAGAACTTCTACCCCGGGACAGGGGGTGTGGACCCTCCACTTT
14,.,.,TRBJ2-7,TRBV7-2,CASSSRGTTYEQYF,TGTGCCAGCAGCTCCCGGGGGACCACCTACGAGCAGTACTTC
15,TRBD1,.,TRBJ1-1,TRBV7-6,CASSLVGTGVTEAFF,TGTGCCAGCAGCTTAGTCGGAACAGGGGTCACTGAAGCTTTCTTT
14,TRBD1,.,TRBJ1-6,TRBV5-1,CASSFGDRGAPLHF,TGCGCCAGCAGCTTTGGGGACAGGGGGGCGCCCCTCCACTTT
15,.,.,TRBJ1-3,TRBV14,CASSENRAPGNTIYF,TGTGCCAGCAGTGAGAACAGGGCCCCTGGAAACACCATATATTTT
12,.,.,TRBJ1-6,TRBV9,CASTQGNSPLHF,TGTGCCAGCACTCAGGGTAATTCACCCCTCCACTTT
14,.,.,TRBJ1-5,TRBV2,CASSGGGGGQPQHF,TGTGCCAGCAGTGGAGGGGGGGGCGGGCAGCCCCAGCATTTT
13,.,.,TRBJ2-5,TRBV30,CAWSGKGQETQYF,TGTGCCTGGAGTGGGAAGGGCCAAGAGACCCAGTACTTC
16,.,.,TRBJ2-6,TRBV13,CASSLGLFSGANVLTF,TGTGCCAGCAGCTTAGGCCTTTTCTCTGGGGCCAACGTCCTGACTTTC
15,.,once,TRBJ1-1,TRBV18,CASSPPSREDTEAFF,TGTGCCAGCTCACCCCCTTCCAGGGAGGACACTGAAGCTTTCTTT
12,TRBD1,.,TRBJ2-5,TRBV29-1,CSALDRKETQYF,TGCAGCGCCCTGGACAGGAAAGAGACCCAGTACTTC
15,.,.,TRBJ2-2,TRBV6-5,CASSYSRGGTGELFF,TGTGCCAGCAGTTACTCGAGGGGGGGCACCGGGGAGCTGTTTTTT
14,.,.,TRBJ2-3,TRBV5-6,CASSQTTSTDTQYF,TGTGCCAGCAGCCAGACAACTAGCACAGATACGCAGTATTTT
15,.,once,TRBJ2-5,TRBV5-1,CASSERLTEQETQYF,TGCGCCAGCAGCGAAAGACTAACGGAGCAAGAGACCCAGTACTTC
21,TRBD1,.,TRBJ2-1,TRBV12-5,CASGLVGKGTGGVGSYNEQFF,TGTGCTAGTGGTTTGGTAGGGAAGGGGACAGGGGGCGTAGGGTCCTACAATGAGCAGTTCTTC
13,TRBD1,.,TRBJ1-4,TRBV6-5,CATGTGGNEKLFF,TGTGCCACCGGGACAGGGGGAAATGAAAAACTGTTTTTT
15,TRBD1,.,TRBJ2-7,TRBV10-2,CASSAGQGAPSEQYF,TGCGCCAGCAGCGCGGGACAGGGGGCGCCCAGCGAGCAGTACTTC
15,.,.,TRBJ1-2,TRBV10-2,CASSQTQGRNYGYTF,TGCGCCAGCAGTCAGACCCAGGGAAGGAACTATGGCTACACCTTC